Following are 19 T cell receptor beta chains from one sample sequenced in a study of T cells in Graves' hyperthyroidism and ophthalmopathy. RNA transcripts were the template for amplifying TCR beta CDR3 regions. Carried out on the TCR CDR3, a first-round RT-PCR used the HTBI primer set. In TCRdb, the multiplex PCR reads were re-called with MiXCR into one record per CDR3 protein. Found here are fewer than 850,000 distinct CDR3 sequences, around 16% of them singletons; the top ten hold about 14%. Sequenced sample: blood. All receptors derive from a man aged 50 or older with Graves' hyperthyroidism.

V usage is TRBV30 and J usage is TRBJ2-7, with TRBD1 matching over 8 bases. The CDR3 runs to 15 residues. CDR1 and CDR2 from the germline V gene are GTSNPN and SVGIG (reference sequence). J lost 5 bases, V lost 1 base, and 10 bases had no gene match. CDR3 loop: CAWSASTGVEHEQYF. CDR3 nucleotide sequence: TGTGCCTGGAGTGCCTCGACAGGGGTCGAACACGAGCAGTACTTC.

The chain combines TRBV29-1 with TRBJ2-3, with D possibly matching TRBD2 (7 bases). There are 17 residues in the CDR3. Germline CDR1 reads SQVTM; CDR2 reads ANQGSEA. Deletions cut 0 bases from V and 4 bases from J, with 20 bases between. The DNA for the CDR3 is TGCAGCGTTGAAGATATGGTAGGGGGGGGCTGGTCAGATACGCAGTATTTT. Residues: CSVEDMVGGGWSDTQYF.

CDR3 DNA: TGCGCCAGCAGCTGGGGGCTAACTAATGAAAAACTGTTTTTT. This encodes CASSWGLTNEKLFF. This chain joins TRBV5-1 and TRBJ1-4; D possibly corresponds to TRBD1 (6 bases). V was trimmed by 3 bases and J by 1 base, leaving 7 bases between them. The V gene's germline CDR1 is SGHRS and CDR2 YFSETQ. The CDR3 spans 14 residues. The full variable domain, in which reference TRBV5-1 and TRBJ1-4 provide the parts outside the CDR3, is KAGVTQTPRYLIKTRGQQVTLSCSPISGHRSVSWYQQTPGQGLQFLFEYFSETQRNKGNFPGRFSGRQFSNSRSEMNVSTLELGDSALYLCASSWGLTNEKLFFGSGTQLSVL.

CDR3 coding DNA: TGCAGTGCTAGGGGGGGAGGAGGGCGGAACTATGGCTACACCTTC. Protein: CSARGGGGRNYGYTF. V gene TRBV20-1 combines with J gene TRBJ1-2, with TRBD1 as a possible D gene (5 bases). Trimming pared 3 bases from V and 2 bases from J, leaving 16 bases between. This CDR3 is 15 amino acids long. Germline CDR1 and CDR2: DFQATT and SNEGSKA (reference sequence).

This clonotype was seen many times. V usage is TRBV12-3 or TRBV12-4 and J usage is TRBJ2-1, with 11 nucleotides matching TRBD2. The CDR3 runs 16 residues. V shed 6 bases and J 4 bases; nucleotides not matched to a gene: 8. The DNA of the CDR3 is TGTGCCAGCAGCCCCCGTACTAGCGGGAGATACAATGAGCAGTTCTTC. Translated: CASSPRTSGRYNEQFF.

The chain is built from TRBV5-1 and TRBJ2-2; 7 bases map to TRBD1. V lost 4 bases and J lost 7; bases outside the gene matches: 13. The CDR3 runs to 16 residues. CDR1 is SGHRS and CDR2 is YFSETQ in the germline V gene. This CDR3 is CASSLWNRGFDGELFF. CDR3 in DNA: TGCGCCAGCAGCCTTTGGAACAGGGGATTCGACGGGGAGCTGTTTTTT.

There are many counts of this clonotype. DNA for the CDR3: TGTGCCACCTACCTGACGGCCCCATCCGACCCGCAGTATTTT. Its translation is CATYLTAPSDPQYF. The chain employs TRBV27 and TRBJ2-3; D is unresolved. The CDR3 runs to 14 residues. The V and J ends lost 10 bases and 10 bases respectively, with 24 bases between them. Germline CDR1 is MNHEY and CDR2 is SMNVEV (reference sequence).

The table lists this clonotype with many counts. This chain links TRBV11-2 with TRBJ2-4, with a possible D match to TRBD2 (6 bases). The CDR3 runs to 18 residues. The V end lost 2 bases, the J end lost 3 bases, and 20 bases lay between the germline ends. From germline, CDR1 is SGHAT and CDR2 FQNNGV. The DNA of the CDR3 is TGTGCCAGCAGCTTAAATCCCCAGTCCGGCGGGAACAAAAACATTCAGTACTTC. It is translated as CASSLNPQSGGNKNIQYF.

This clonotype was observed many times. V and J are TRBV19 and TRBJ1-6; 8 nucleotides align to TRBD1. Germline V gene lookup returns CDR1 LNHDA and CDR2 SQIVND (reference sequence). The V and J ends lost 3 bases and 7 bases, in that order; junction bases with no gene match: 2. This CDR3 has 14 amino acids. CDR3 sequence reads: CASSINRGNSPLHF. CDR3 nucleotides: TGTGCCAGTAGTATCAACAGGGGGAATTCACCCCTCCACTTT.

The chain employs TRBV7-2 and TRBJ2-5; perhaps TRBD1 as D (5 bases). Germline loops: CDR1 SGHTA, CDR2 FQGNSA. V gave up 5 bases and J gave up 13 bases, with 20 bases separating them. This CDR3 comprises 13 residues. CDR3: CASSPNHGQASYF. DNA of the CDR3: TGTGCCAGCAGCCCCAATCACGGACAAGCATCGTACTTC.

CDR3 DNA sequence: TGTGCCAGCAGCCCCCAAGGGCTAGCGGATTTCAAAAACATTCAGTACTTC. It translates to CASSPQGLADFKNIQYF. The rearrangement joins TRBV14 to TRBJ2-4; 7 nucleotides align to TRBD2. The trim removed 4 bases at V and 3 bases at J, leaving 12 bases unmatched. Germline assignment: CDR1 SGHDN and CDR2 FVKESK. There are 17 residues in the CDR3. The whole variable domain, filled in from reference TRBV14 and TRBJ2-4, reads EAGVTQFPSHSVIEKGQTVTLRCDPISGHDNLYWYRRVMGKEIKFLLHFVKESKQDESGMPNNRFLAERTGGTYSTLKVQPAELEDSGVYFCASSPQGLADFKNIQYFGAGTRLSVL.

This sequence joins TRBV6-2 or TRBV6-3 and TRBJ1-1, with 7 positions matching TRBD1. CDR1 and CDR2 from the germline V gene are MNHEY and SVGEGT. The junction had 7 bases not matched to a gene; V was cut back by 6 bases and J by 3 bases. The CDR3 has 14 amino acids. This chain's CDR3 is CASSLRTGYTEAFF. CDR3 bases: TGTGCCAGCAGCCTTCGGACAGGTTACACTGAAGCTTTCTTT.

This clonotype was seen at least ten times. V gene TRBV5-4 combines with J gene TRBJ1-1; no firm D call. Germline values: CDR1 SGHNT, CDR2 YYREEE (reference sequence). Deletions cut 1 base from V and 2 bases from J, with 9 bases between. The CDR3 runs 14 residues. Written as DNA, the CDR3 is TGTGCCAGCAGCTTGTACTTTGGAAACACTGAAGCTTTCTTT. Translation gives CASSLYFGNTEAFF.

The rearrangement joins TRBV19 to TRBJ2-7, with 10 bases matching TRBD2. The CDR3 covers 15 residues. Germline V gene data show CDR1 as LNHDA and CDR2 as SQIVND (reference sequence). V gave up 2 bases and J gave up 4 bases; unmatched junction bases: 5. In DNA, the CDR3 is TGTGCCAGTAGTATACTAGCGGGAGATGGGTACGAGCAGTACTTC. Protein product: CASSILAGDGYEQYF.

The rearrangement joins TRBV7-9 to TRBJ2-1; 8 bases line up with TRBD2. Germline assignment: CDR1 SEHNR and CDR2 FQNEAQ (reference sequence). With V trimmed by 3 bases and J by 8 bases, 12 bases remained unmatched. This CDR3 has 16 residues. The chain's CDR3 is CASSLSISGSLDEQFF. The CDR3 DNA reads as TGTGCCAGCAGCTTGTCGATAAGCGGGAGTTTAGATGAGCAGTTCTTC.

The V gene is TRBV6-5, the J gene TRBJ1-1, with 8 bases matching TRBD1. Looked up from germline, CDR1 is MNHEY and CDR2 is SVGAGI. The V and J ends lost 2 bases and 1 base, in that order; junction bases with no gene match: 6. This CDR3 is built from 16 residues. For the CDR3, the DNA is TGTGCCAGCAGTTACCTAGGCAGGGGGCGGAACACTGAAGCTTTCTTT. Translation: CASSYLGRGRNTEAFF.

The chain has TRBV20-1 and TRBJ2-3; 8 bases agree with TRBD2. From germline, CDR1 is DFQATT and CDR2 SNEGSKA (reference sequence). The CDR3 consists of 16 residues. V was clipped by 6 bases and J by 4 bases; unmatched bases: 15. Here the CDR3 DNA reads TGCAGTGCGGCTGGGCCTATAGCGGGATTGGCAGATACGCAGTATTTT. This translates into CSAAGPIAGLADTQYF.

There are many counts of this clonotype. The chain is built from TRBV6-1 and TRBJ2-3; no clear D. CDR1 and CDR2 from the germline V gene are MNHNS and SASEGT. V lost 2 bases to trimming and J lost 6 bases, with 18 bases between them. The CDR3 is 16 amino acids. The DNA for the CDR3 is TGTGCCAGCAGTGAAAATCCAGCGTCACGTTCGGATACGCAGTATTTT. Translated, it gives CASSENPASRSDTQYF.

With regard to this clonotype: A much larger clone differs from this one at a single base, so this may be a read error. CDR3 nucleotide sequence: TGTGCCTGGACTGCATCGACCTTCGAGCAGTACTTC. It translates to CAWTASTFEQYF. The J gene is TRBJ2-7, the V gene TRBV30; D is undetermined. The germline V gene encodes CDR1 GTSNPN and CDR2 SVGIG (reference sequence). V was clipped by 4 bases and J by 6 bases, with 13 bases between them. The CDR3 has 12 amino acids.